The present T cell receptor beta chain was sequenced within a study of T cells after yellow fever vaccination. The germline gives CDR1 SQVTM, CDR2 ANQGSEA. This CDR3 has 15 amino acids. Trimming shortened V by 4 bases and J by 2 bases, and 16 bases separated the two germline ends. TCRdb independently ran MiXCR on the 5' RACE reads; one entry per CDR3 protein. This repertoire shows approximately 550,000 distinct CDR3 sequences, about 19% found once; its top ten account for around 15%. The source of this sequence is a man younger than 40 who received the YFV17D yellow fever vaccine. The rearrangement joins TRBV29-1 to TRBJ2-3; D call uncertain. The source material was PBMCs, sampled 15 days after the yellow fever booster vaccination. CDR3: CSVVWADRPTDTQYF. The CDR3 coding sequence is TGCAGCGTTGTATGGGCAGATAGACCCACAGATACGCAGTATTTT.